This T cell receptor beta chain was observed in a study of blood T cell repertoires in COVID-19. Overall study: Researchers got acute and convalescent COVID-19 samples from the United States, Italy and Spain. PBMCs, B-cell-depleted T cells, or T cells provided the cDNA or gDNA that made up the material.

V lost 5 bases and J 5 bases, leaving 9 bases between the germline ends. Germline loops: CDR1 SNHLY, CDR2 FYNNEI. The CDR3 consists of 12 residues. The authors' processing: Quantification of nucleated cells was approximated via reference gene primer amplification. Sequenced by immunoSEQ multiplex PCR; TCRdb stores in-frame clones only, minus some. For V, J and clone size, that table is used; D and trimming come from the DNA. The sample records about 220,000 clones, around 82% being singletons. The origin of this receptor is a human donor in a cohort sampled during active COVID-19. The gene calls are TRBV2 and TRBJ1-1; a weak D match, TRBD1 (5 bases). What was sequenced was peripheral blood. In DNA, the CDR3 is TGTGCCAGCAGTTGGGGGGAGACTGAAGCTTTCTTT. Translating gives CASSWGETEAFF.